This T cell receptor beta chain was identified during a study of T-cell memory formation after mild COVID-19. Study details: TCR clusters mostly belonged to single donors.

The CDR3 contains 16 residues. Points on this clonotype: A much larger clone differs by one base, so this may be a read error.

From 5'RACE with constant-segment primers came TCR alpha and TCR beta cDNA libraries that carried sample barcodes and UMIs. TCRdb independently ran MiXCR on the 5' RACE reads; one entry per CDR3 protein. The sample holds 25,000 to 35,000 distinct CDR3 sequences, roughly 21% seen once. Source material: PBMCs or a T cell subset sorted from them (not recorded which). The receptor was derived from an adult who had mild COVID-19 (a few samples of this study predate the infection). Cell type and time point are not known. This rearrangement joins TRBV12-3 or TRBV12-4 to TRBJ2-5; 11 bases are shared with TRBD1. CDR3 nucleotides: TGTGCCAGCAGTTTTCCCGGACAGGGGGCCAGGGAGACCAAGTACTTC. Protein: CASSFPGQGARETKYF.